This TCR beta chain was captured by sequencing in a study of CD8 T cells in Susac syndrome. Random hexamers primed reverse transcription of roughly 0.5 to 1 ug RNA. The method of amplification for TCR beta CDR3 was immunoSEQ multiplex PCR, covering 54 Vbeta and 13 Jbeta. TCRdb recomputed calls from the immunoSEQ multiplex PCR reads with MiXCR, one row per CDR3 protein. Among about 240,000 distinct CDR3 sequences listed, less than 96% were seen once. This CDR3 has 15 amino acids. The germline gives CDR1 SEHNR, CDR2 FQNEAQ (reference sequence). The V gene end was trimmed by 3 bases and the J gene end by 9 bases; junction bases not matched to a gene: 11.

This clonotype originated in a human donor with Susac syndrome. Sequencing was carried out using CD4+ T cells from PBMCs. This sequence joins TRBV7-9 and TRBJ2-5; 9 bases match TRBD1. This CDR3 is CASSLPDRGLRAQYF. The CDR3 DNA follows: TGTGCCAGCAGCTTGCCGGACAGGGGCTTAAGGGCCCAGTACTTC.